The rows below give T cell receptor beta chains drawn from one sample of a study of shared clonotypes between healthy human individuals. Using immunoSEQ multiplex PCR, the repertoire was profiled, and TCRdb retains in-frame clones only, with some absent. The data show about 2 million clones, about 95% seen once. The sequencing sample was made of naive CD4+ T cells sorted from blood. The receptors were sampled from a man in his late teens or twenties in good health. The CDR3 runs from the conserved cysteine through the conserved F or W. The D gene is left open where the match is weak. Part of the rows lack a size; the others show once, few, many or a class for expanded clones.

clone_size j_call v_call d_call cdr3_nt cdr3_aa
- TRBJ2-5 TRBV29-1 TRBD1 TGCAGCGTTGAAGCGCGACAGGGGGCTTACGAGACCCAGTACTTC CSVEARQGAYETQYF
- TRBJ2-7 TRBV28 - TGTGCCAGCCAAAGGGGTAGTCCTCCGCTGGAGCAGTACTTC CASQRGSPPLEQYF
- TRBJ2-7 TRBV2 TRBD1 TGTGCCAGCAGTGTGGAGACAGGGTCGGCCTACGAGCAGTACTTC CASSVETGSAYEQYF
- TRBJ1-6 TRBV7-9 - TGTGCCAGCAGCTTGACGAGCGTACCCCTCCACTTT CASSLTSVPLHF
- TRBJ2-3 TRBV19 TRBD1 TGTGCCAGTAGTATAACAGGGGGCACAGATACGCAGTATTTT CASSITGGTDTQYF
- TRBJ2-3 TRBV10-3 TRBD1 TGTGCCATCAATCGACAGGGGCTAACAGATACGCAGTATTTT CAINRQGLTDTQYF
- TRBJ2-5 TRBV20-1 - TGCAGTGCTGGGAGACAAGAGACCCAGTACTTC CSAGRQETQYF
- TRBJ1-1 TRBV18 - TGTGCCAGCTCAAACAATCAGGAGACTGAAGCTTTCTTT CASSNNQETEAFF
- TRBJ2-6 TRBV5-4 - TGTGCCAGCAGCATCTCAGGGACTGGGGCCAACGTCCTGACTTTC CASSISGTGANVLTF
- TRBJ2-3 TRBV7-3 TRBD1 TGTGCCAGCAGCTTAATCCCAGGGGGCGGCACAGATACGCAGTATTTT CASSLIPGGGTDTQYF
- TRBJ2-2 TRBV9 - TGTGCCAGCAGCCCGAGCCCCGAGGCCGGGGAGCTGTTTTTT CASSPSPEAGELFF
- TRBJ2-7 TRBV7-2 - TGTGCCAGCAGCACCAGGGTACCCTACGAGCAGTACTTC CASSTRVPYEQYF
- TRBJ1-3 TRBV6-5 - TGTGCCAGCAGTTACTCTCGAAACACCATATATTTT CASSYSRNTIYF
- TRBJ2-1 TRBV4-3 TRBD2 TGCGCCAGCAGCCAAGAGGGGAGCGGGAGTGATGAGCAGTTCTTC CASSQEGSGSDEQFF
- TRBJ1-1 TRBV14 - TGTGCCAGCAGCCGGGACACCTCTAACACTGAAGCTTTCTTT CASSRDTSNTEAFF
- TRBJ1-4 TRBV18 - TGTGCCAGCTCACCGTCGAGGGCGGCTAATGAAAAACTGTTTTTT CASSPSRAANEKLFF
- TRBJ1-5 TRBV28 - TGTGCCAGCAGTTTCCATTCGGGTAGCAATCAGCCCCAGCATTTT CASSFHSGSNQPQHF
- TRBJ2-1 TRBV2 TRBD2 TGTGCCAGCACTTTCACCCGGGCTAGCGGGCCAAATGAGCAGTTCTTC CASTFTRASGPNEQFF
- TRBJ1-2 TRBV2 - TGTGCCAGCAGTGCGGACCTTCTCTATGGCTACACCTTC CASSADLLYGYTF
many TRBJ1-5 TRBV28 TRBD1 TGTGCCAGCAGGGGGACAGGGAGTCAGCCCCAGCATTTT CASRGTGSQPQHF
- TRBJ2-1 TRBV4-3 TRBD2 TGCGCCAGCAGCCGTCGACTAGCGGGAGGGAGCTCCTACAATGAGCAGTTCTTC CASSRRLAGGSSYNEQFF
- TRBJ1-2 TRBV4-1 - TGCGCCAGCAGCCCCACTCCGAACCGGGAATTTGGCTATGGCTACACCTTC CASSPTPNREFGYGYTF
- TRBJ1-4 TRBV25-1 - TGTGCCAGCAGTGAATTCGAGGGGACTAATGAAAAACTGTTTTTT CASSEFEGTNEKLFF
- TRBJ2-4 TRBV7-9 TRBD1 TGTGCCAGCAGCCAGGACAGGTTAGCCAAAAACATTCAGTACTTC CASSQDRLAKNIQYF
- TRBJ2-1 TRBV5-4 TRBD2 TGTGCCAGCAGCCGACTAGCGGGGGGGTCCGACCACAATGAGCAGTTCTTC CASSRLAGGSDHNEQFF
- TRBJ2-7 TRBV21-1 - TGTGCCAGCAGCAAAGGCCTGGGCCAGGGGGTTTCCTACGAGCAGTACTTC CASSKGLGQGVSYEQYF